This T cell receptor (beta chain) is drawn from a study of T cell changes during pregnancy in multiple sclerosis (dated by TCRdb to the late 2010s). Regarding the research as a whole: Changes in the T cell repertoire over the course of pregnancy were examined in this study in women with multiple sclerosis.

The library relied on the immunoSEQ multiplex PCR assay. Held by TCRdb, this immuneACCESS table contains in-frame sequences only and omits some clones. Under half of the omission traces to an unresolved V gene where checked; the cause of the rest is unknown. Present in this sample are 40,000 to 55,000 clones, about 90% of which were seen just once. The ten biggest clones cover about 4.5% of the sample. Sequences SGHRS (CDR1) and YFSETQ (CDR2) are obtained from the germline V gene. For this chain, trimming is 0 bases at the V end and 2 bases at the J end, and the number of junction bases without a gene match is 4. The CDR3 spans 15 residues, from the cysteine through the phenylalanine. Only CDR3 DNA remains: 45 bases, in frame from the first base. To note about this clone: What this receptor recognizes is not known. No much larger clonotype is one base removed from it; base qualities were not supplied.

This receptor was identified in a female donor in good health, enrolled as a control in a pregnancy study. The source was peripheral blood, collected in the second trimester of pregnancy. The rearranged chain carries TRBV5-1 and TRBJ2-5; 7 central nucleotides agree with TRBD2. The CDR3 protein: CASSLVTGGQETQYF. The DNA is TGCGCCAGCAGCTTGGTTACGGGGGGTCAAGAGACCCAGTACTTC.